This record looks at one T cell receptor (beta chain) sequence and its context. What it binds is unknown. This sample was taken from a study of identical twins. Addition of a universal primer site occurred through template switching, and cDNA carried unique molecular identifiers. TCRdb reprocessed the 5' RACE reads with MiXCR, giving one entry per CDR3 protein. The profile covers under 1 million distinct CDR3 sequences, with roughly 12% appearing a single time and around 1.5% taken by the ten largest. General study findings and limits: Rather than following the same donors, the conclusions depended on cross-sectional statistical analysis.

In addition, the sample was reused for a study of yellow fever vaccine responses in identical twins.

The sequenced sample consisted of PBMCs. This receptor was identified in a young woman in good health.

CDR3 in DNA: TGTGCCAGCAGACAAGGGGGCCAATCCTCCTACGAGCAGTACTTC. Amino acid sequence: CASRQGGQSSYEQYF. This chain uses TRBV28 with TRBJ2-7; 7 nucleotides agree with TRBD1. The CDR3 has 15 residues. After removal of 6 bases from V and 0 bases from J, the junction contained 8 bases not matched to a gene. Germline lookup yields CDR1 MDHEN and CDR2 SYDVKM.